The clone carrying this TCR beta chain showed up just a few times. V lost 5 bases, J lost 5 bases, and 8 bases stayed unmatched. Germline V lookup: CDR1 LNHDA, CDR2 SQIVND (reference sequence). This CDR3 region has 16 residues. This specimen comes from a study of T cells in Graves' hyperthyroidism and ophthalmopathy. Amplified TCR beta CDR3 regions came from RNA transcripts. RT-PCR in the first round (using the HTBI primer set) targeted the TCR CDR3. TCRdb used MiXCR to reprocess the multiplex PCR reads, holding one entry per CDR3 protein. Here the sample spans 460,000 or so distinct CDR3 sequences, 14% being singletons.

The material sequenced was blood. The origin of this receptor is a woman younger than 35 with Graves' hyperthyroidism. The chain uses TRBV19 and TRBJ2-1; TRBD2 matches 11 bases. The CDR3 DNA sequence: TGTGCCAGTAGTGTGGGACTAGCGGACATCAACAATGAGCAGTTCTTC. Its protein product is CASSVGLADINNEQFF.